This T cell receptor beta chain stems from a study of T cells in Graves' hyperthyroidism and ophthalmopathy. RNA transcripts were the template for amplifying TCR beta CDR3 regions. Initially, a first-round RT-PCR of the TCR CDR3 employed the HTBI primer set. MiXCR, run by TCRdb on the multiplex PCR reads, gives a single entry per CDR3 protein. The sample lists about 400,000 distinct CDR3 sequences; around an eighth were seen once. This CDR3 spans 13 amino acids. V gave up 0 bases and J gave up 6 bases, with 5 bases separating them. CDR1 SGHTA and CDR2 FQGNSA come from the germline V gene. The sequence came from a man in his forties or fifties with Graves' ophthalmopathy. Sequencing was done on a sample of blood. This rearrangement joins TRBV7-2 to TRBJ2-2; the D is unclear. The CDR3 DNA follows: TGTGCCAGCAGCTTAGCGAGGCCCGGGGAGCTGTTTTTT. This encodes CASSLARPGELFF. The variable domain in full, completed from reference TRBV7-2 and TRBJ2-2, reads GAGVSQSPSNKVTEKGKDVELRCDPISGHTALYWYRQSLGQGLEFLIYFQGNSAPDKSGLPSDRFSAERTGGSVSTLTIQRTQQEDSAVYLCASSLARPGELFFGEGSRLTVL.